The rows below give T cell receptor beta chains drawn from one sample of a study of CD8 T cells in Susac syndrome. TCRdb processed the immunoSEQ multiplex PCR reads anew with MiXCR; each CDR3 protein has one entry. The sample consists of hundreds of thousands of distinct CDR3 sequences, just under 95% of them appearing once. Sequencing was carried out using CD4+ T cells from PBMCs. These receptors originate from a human donor with multiple sclerosis. CDR3s include the opening cysteine and the closing phenylalanine or tryptophan. A D gene is named only where the DNA matches it firmly.

D: NA; J: TRBJ2-1; V: TRBV29-1; CDR3: CSVDRAGVGDEQFF
D: NA; J: TRBJ1-1; V: TRBV12-5; CDR3: CASGLVGTPLGAFF
D: TRBD1; J: TRBJ2-1; V: TRBV29-1; CDR3: CSVDSDRGGINEQFF
D: NA; J: TRBJ2-5; V: TRBV6-5; CDR3: CASSYGLARETQYF
D: TRBD1; J: TRBJ2-6; V: TRBV28; CDR3: CATEGTENSGANVLTF
D: NA; J: TRBJ1-1; V: TRBV11-2; CDR3: CASSSAAAGTANTEAFF
D: TRBD1; J: TRBJ2-5; V: TRBV5-1; CDR3: CASMSGTGQETQYF
D: TRBD2; J: TRBJ2-6; V: TRBV4-1; CDR3: CASTLLAGSGANVLTF
D: NA; J: TRBJ1-2; V: TRBV7-8; CDR3: CASSISGTDYGYTF
D: NA; J: TRBJ2-3; V: TRBV12-3/TRBV12-4; CDR3: CASSSPGGTQYF
D: NA; J: TRBJ1-2; V: TRBV9; CDR3: CASSVATGLDGYTF
D: TRBD1; J: TRBJ2-1; V: TRBV28; CDR3: CASSFPGGKQFF
D: NA; J: TRBJ1-3; V: TRBV30; CDR3: CAWSVAAAGNTIYF